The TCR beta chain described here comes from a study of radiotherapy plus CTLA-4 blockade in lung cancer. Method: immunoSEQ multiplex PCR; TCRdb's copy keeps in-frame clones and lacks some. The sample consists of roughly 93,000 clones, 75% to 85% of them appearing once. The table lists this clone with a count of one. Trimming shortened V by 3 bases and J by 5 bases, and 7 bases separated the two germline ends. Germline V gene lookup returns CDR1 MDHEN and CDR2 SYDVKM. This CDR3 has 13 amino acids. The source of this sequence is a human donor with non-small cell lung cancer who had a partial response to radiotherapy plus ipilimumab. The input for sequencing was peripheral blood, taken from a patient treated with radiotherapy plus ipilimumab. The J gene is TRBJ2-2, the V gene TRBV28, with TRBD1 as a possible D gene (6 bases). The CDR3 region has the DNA TGTGCCAGCAGTTTGACAGGAACCGGGGAGCTGTTTTTT. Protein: CASSLTGTGELFF. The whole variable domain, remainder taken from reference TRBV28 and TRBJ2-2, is DVKVTQSSRYLVKRTGEKVFLECVQDMDHENMFWYRQDPGLGLRLIYFSYDVKMKEKGDIPEGYSVSREKKERFSLILESASTNQTSMYLCASSLTGTGELFFGEGSRLTVL.